This T cell receptor (beta chain) came from a study of CD8 T cells in ankylosing spondylitis. TCRdb recomputed calls from the 5' RACE reads with MiXCR, one row per CDR3 protein. The sample has hundreds of thousands of distinct CDR3 sequences, around 19% seen once. Germline CDR1 and CDR2: SQVTM and ANQGSEA. The J segment lost 4 bases and the V segment lost 6 bases, leaving 3 bases of the junction unmatched. The CDR3 consists of 13 residues. Sequences were obtained from blood, either unsorted or a sorted T cell fraction (not recorded which). The receptor comes from a male donor with ankylosing spondylitis or in good health (not recorded which). The V and J genes are TRBV29-1 and TRBJ2-3; 11 bases are a match to TRBD2. CDR3 sequence: CSVPSGRPDTQYF. In DNA form, the CDR3 reads TGCAGCGTACCTAGCGGGAGGCCAGATACGCAGTATTTT.